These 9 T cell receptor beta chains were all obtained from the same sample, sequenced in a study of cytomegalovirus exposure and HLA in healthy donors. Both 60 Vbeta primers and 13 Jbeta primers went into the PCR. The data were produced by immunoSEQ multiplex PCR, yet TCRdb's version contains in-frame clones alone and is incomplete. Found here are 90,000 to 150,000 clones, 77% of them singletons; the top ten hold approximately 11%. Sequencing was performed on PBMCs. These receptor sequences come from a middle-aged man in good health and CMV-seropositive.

CDR3 sequence reads: CASSQTGGGVSNQPQHF. The CDR3 coding sequence is TGCGCCAGCAGCCAAACCGGAGGAGGGGTTAGCAATCAGCCCCAGCATTTT. The chain employs TRBV4-1 and TRBJ1-5, with D maybe TRBD1 (5 bases). This CDR3 region has 17 residues. Germline loops: CDR1 MGHRA, CDR2 YSYEKL. V was shortened by 2 bases and J by 0 bases, with 14 bases between the two germline ends.

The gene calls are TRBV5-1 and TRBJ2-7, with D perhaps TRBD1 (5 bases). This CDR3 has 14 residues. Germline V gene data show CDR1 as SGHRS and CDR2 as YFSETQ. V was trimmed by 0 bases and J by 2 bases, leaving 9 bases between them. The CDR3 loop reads CASSLDGATYEQYF. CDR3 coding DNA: TGCGCCAGCAGCTTGGATGGGGCCACCTACGAGCAGTACTTC.

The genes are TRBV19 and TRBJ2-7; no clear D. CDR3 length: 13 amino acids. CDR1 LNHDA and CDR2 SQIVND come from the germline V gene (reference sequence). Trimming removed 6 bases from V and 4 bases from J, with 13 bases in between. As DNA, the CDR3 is TGTGCCAGTAGCTTATCCGGGTCTTACGAGCAGTACTTC. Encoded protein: CASSLSGSYEQYF.

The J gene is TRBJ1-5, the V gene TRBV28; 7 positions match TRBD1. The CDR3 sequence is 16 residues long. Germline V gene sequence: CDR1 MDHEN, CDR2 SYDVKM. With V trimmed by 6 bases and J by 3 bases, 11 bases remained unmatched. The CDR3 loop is CASRKFRDRYNQPQHF. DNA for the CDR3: TGTGCCAGCAGGAAATTCCGGGACAGATACAATCAGCCCCAGCATTTT.

CDR3 protein: CAAGAKEKLFF. In DNA form, the CDR3 reads TGTGCAGCGGGGGCCAAGGAAAAACTGTTTTTT. The chain is built from TRBV27 and TRBJ1-4, with D perhaps TRBD1 (6 bases). CDR3 length equals 11 residues. Germline-derived CDR1 and CDR2 are MNHEY and SMNVEV (reference sequence).

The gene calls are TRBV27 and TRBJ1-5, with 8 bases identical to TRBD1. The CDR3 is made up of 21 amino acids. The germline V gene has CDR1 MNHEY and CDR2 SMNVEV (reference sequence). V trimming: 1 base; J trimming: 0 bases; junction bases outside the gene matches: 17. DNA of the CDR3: TGTGCCAGCAGTTTATTGTTATACAAGACAGGGGAAGGGTATAGCAATCAGCCCCAGCATTTT. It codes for CASSLLLYKTGEGYSNQPQHF.

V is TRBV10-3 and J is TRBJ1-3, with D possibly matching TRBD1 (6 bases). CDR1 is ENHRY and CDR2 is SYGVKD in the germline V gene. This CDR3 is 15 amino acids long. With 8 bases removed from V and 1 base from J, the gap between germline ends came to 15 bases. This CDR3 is CAIRGQGLSGNTIYF. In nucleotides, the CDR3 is TGTGCCATCCGGGGTCAGGGGCTGTCTGGAAACACCATATATTTT.

This chain's CDR3 is CASSLYNRVPTYQETQYF. CDR3 nucleotides: TGTGCCAGCAGCTTGTATAACAGGGTCCCTACATACCAAGAGACCCAGTACTTC. The chain joins TRBV5-6 to TRBJ2-5; D might be TRBD1 (6 bases). The CDR3 is 18 residues long. From germline, CDR1 is SGHDT and CDR2 YYEEEE. Deletions cut 1 base from V and 0 bases from J, with 19 bases between. The whole variable domain, filled in from reference TRBV5-6 and TRBJ2-5, reads DAGVTQSPTHLIKTRGQQVTLRCSPKSGHDTVSWYQQALGQGPQFIFQYYEEEERQRGNFPDRFSGHQFPNYSSELNVNALLLGDSALYLCASSLYNRVPTYQETQYFGPGTRLLVL.

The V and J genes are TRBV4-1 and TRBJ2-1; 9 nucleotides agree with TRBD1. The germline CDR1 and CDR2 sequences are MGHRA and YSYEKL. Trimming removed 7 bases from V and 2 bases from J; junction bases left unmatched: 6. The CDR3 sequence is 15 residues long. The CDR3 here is CASKVGQGPYNEQFF. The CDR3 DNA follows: TGCGCCAGCAAGGTGGGACAGGGTCCCTACAATGAGCAGTTCTTC.